These T cell receptor beta chains were read from a single sample in a study of blood T cell repertoires in COVID-19. The data were produced by immunoSEQ multiplex PCR, yet TCRdb's version contains in-frame clones alone and is incomplete. The sample lists roughly 87,000 clones, about 83% occurring once. Sequencing used peripheral blood. Receptors originate from a woman in her 70s with acute or convalescent COVID-19. CDR3s include the opening cysteine and the closing phenylalanine or tryptophan. Fields, in order: clone size, J gene, D gene, V gene, CDR3 DNA, CDR3 protein. A D gene is named only where the DNA matches it firmly. Not every row has a clone size; where given, it reads once, few, many or a size class.

- TRBJ2-2 TRBD2 TRBV5-1 TGCGCCAGCACCCCGGGGGGTACAGGCGGGGAGCTGTTTTTT CASTPGGTGGELFF
- TRBJ1-1 - TRBV15 TGTGCCACCAGCAGAGCGGGAGGGGATCGAAACACTGAAGCTTTCTTT CATSRAGGDRNTEAFF
once TRBJ1-3 TRBD1 TRBV5-1 TGCGCCAGCAGCTTGTCCGGGACAGAAGGAAACACCATATATTTT CASSLSGTEGNTIYF
- TRBJ1-2 - TRBV7-9 TGTGCCAGCAGCATGACGGAGAACTATGGCTACACCTTC CASSMTENYGYTF
- TRBJ2-2 - TRBV5-1 TGCGCCAGCAGCAACACACAAGGGGTATCGCCGGGCACCGGGGAGCTGTTTTTT CASSNTQGVSPGTGELFF
once TRBJ1-4 TRBD1 TRBV2 TGTGCCAGCAGTGCGGACAGGGGTGAAAAACTGTTTTTT CASSADRGEKLFF
- TRBJ1-5 - TRBV30 TGTGCCTGGAGTGTACGATGGCAGGGTCTTCAGCCCCAGCATTTT CAWSVRWQGLQPQHF
once TRBJ2-1 - TRBV7-9 TGTGCCAGCAGCCATAGCGGTTCCTACAATGAGCAGTTCTTC CASSHSGSYNEQFF
- TRBJ2-2 - TRBV18 TGTGCCAGCTCACCCCAGCGGAGAGACACCGGGGAGCTGTTTTTT CASSPQRRDTGELFF
- TRBJ1-5 TRBD1 TRBV19 TGTGCCAGTAGTGGTGGCGGGACAGGGCTCTATCAGCCCCAGCATTTT CASSGGGTGLYQPQHF
- TRBJ1-5 - TRBV6-4 TGTGCCAGCAGCGAACAGGGAAATCAGCCCCAGCATTTT CASSEQGNQPQHF
- TRBJ2-3 - TRBV6-4 TGTGCCAGCAGTGCGGAGCAAGCGGCCAGTACGCAGTATTTT CASSAEQAASTQYF
few TRBJ1-5 - TRBV6-1 TGTGCCAGCAGTGAAGAACCCACTTTTGAGCCCCAGCATTTT CASSEEPTFEPQHF
- TRBJ2-7 TRBD2 TRBV5-4 TGTGCCAGCAGCTTGGTAGCCCCGGGACTAGCGGGGGTTCCCTACGAGCAGTACTTC CASSLVAPGLAGVPYEQYF
- TRBJ2-3 - TRBV4-1 TGCGCCAGCAGCCCGCTAGAAAGCACAGATACGCAGTATTTT CASSPLESTDTQYF
- TRBJ1-1 TRBD1 TRBV7-3 TGTGCCAGCAGCCTAACCCAAATTGACAGGGCGGAAGCTTTCTTT CASSLTQIDRAEAFF
- TRBJ2-7 - TRBV6-1 TGTGCCAGCAGTGAAATGGGGAGAGCCTACGAGCAGTACTTC CASSEMGRAYEQYF
few TRBJ1-4 TRBD1 TRBV30 TGTGCCTCTAATCCCCGGGACAGTGAAAAACTGTTTTTT CASNPRDSEKLFF
- TRBJ1-3 - TRBV3-1/TRBV3-2 TGTGCCAGCAGCCAAGCGGGGGGGCCGGCTGGAAACACCATATATTTT CASSQAGGPAGNTIYF
- TRBJ2-7 TRBD1 TRBV18 TGTGCCAGCTCACCACCGAACAGGGGCGGCCACGAGCAGTACTTC CASSPPNRGGHEQYF
- TRBJ1-1 - TRBV19 TGTGCCAGTAGCACTAAAGGTAAGGCTACAGAAGCTTTCTTT CASSTKGKATEAFF
- TRBJ1-5 - TRBV7-4 TGTGCCAGCAGCTTACCAGACACTAGCAATCAGCCCCAGCATTTT CASSLPDTSNQPQHF
- TRBJ1-5 - TRBV19 TGTGCCACCGCCTCCGACTTAGGAGCTGGGCAGCCCCAGCATTTT CATASDLGAGQPQHF
- TRBJ1-5 TRBD1 TRBV15 TGTGCCACCAGCAGAGATATAGACCGGAGGGGACAGGGACCGAGACAGCCCCAGCATTTT CATSRDIDRRGQGPRQPQHF
- TRBJ1-2 - TRBV5-8 TGTGCCAGCAGTAAACAGCTACCTAACTATGGCTACACCTTC CASSKQLPNYGYTF
- TRBJ2-1 TRBD1 TRBV5-1 TGCGCCAGCAGCCCAACCGGGACAGGGGACAATGAGCAGTTCTTC CASSPTGTGDNEQFF
- TRBJ1-2 - TRBV5-1 TGCGCCAGCAGCTTGGACCTTCCGGCGGATGGCTACACCTTC CASSLDLPADGYTF
- TRBJ2-7 - TRBV5-4 TGTGCCAGCAGCTTGATTGGTCAGGGAAGCTCCTACGAGCAGTACTTC CASSLIGQGSSYEQYF
- TRBJ1-1 TRBD1 TRBV28 TGTGCCAGCAGTTGGGACAGGGCTCTCGGTAAGAACACTGAAGCTTTCTTT CASSWDRALGKNTEAFF
once TRBJ1-4 - TRBV6-6 TGTGCCAGTTTTCAGGGCGAAGGAGAAAAACTGTTTTTT CASFQGEGEKLFF
- TRBJ2-1 TRBD2 TRBV7-3 TGTGCCAGCAGCATCGGGACTAGCGGGGGGTATAATGAGCAGTTCTTC CASSIGTSGGYNEQFF